The 20 T cell receptor beta chains below all came from one sample that was sequenced in a study of ipilimumab plus nivolumab after autologous stem cell transplantation. Only in-frame clones appear in the TCRdb table, and some are missing; sequencing was by immunoSEQ multiplex PCR. In the table there are some 9,800 clones, around four fifths of which are singletons. The sample in question was PBMCs, obtained in a trial of ipilimumab plus nivolumab as post-transplant consolidation. The receptor source for this set is a male donor with diffuse large B-cell lymphoma.

The chain couples TRBV10-2 to TRBJ2-3, with D perhaps matching TRBD1 or TRBD2 (5 bases each). Germline V gene lookup returns CDR1 WSHSY and CDR2 SAAADI. V dropped 8 bases and J dropped 5 bases, with 17 bases sitting between them. CDR3 length: 14 residues. Here the CDR3 reads CASYLRGGGDTQYF. In DNA, the CDR3 is TGCGCCAGCTACTTGAGGGGCGGTGGAGATACGCAGTATTTT.

Here the CDR3 reads CASAIQGQPQHF. CDR3 DNA: TGTGCCAGCGCGATTCAGGGTCAGCCCCAGCATTTT. The chain carries TRBV5-6 and TRBJ1-5; a possible D gene is TRBD1 (5 bases). Trimming removed 7 bases from V and 6 bases from J, with 11 bases in between. The CDR3 is made up of 12 amino acids. CDR1 and CDR2 from the germline V gene are SGHDT and YYEEEE. Variable domain in full (rest from reference TRBV5-6 and TRBJ1-5): DAGVTQSPTHLIKTRGQQVTLRCSPKSGHDTVSWYQQALGQGPQFIFQYYEEEERQRGNFPDRFSGHQFPNYSSELNVNALLLGDSALYLCASAIQGQPQHFGDGTRLSIL.

This clone has just a few counts. The V and J genes are TRBV19 and TRBJ2-1; D not certain. V lost 4 bases, J lost 0 bases, and 13 bases lay in between. CDR3 size: 16 residues. Germline V gene sequence: CDR1 LNHDA, CDR2 SQIVND (reference sequence). The CDR3 reads CASSTPSATSYNEQFF. CDR3 DNA sequence: TGTGCCAGTAGTACCCCCTCAGCGACCTCCTACAATGAGCAGTTCTTC.

J is TRBJ1-5 and V is TRBV5-6; D ambiguous. Trimming removed 3 bases from V and 5 bases from J, with 6 bases in between. The CDR3 has 12 residues. Germline V gene data show CDR1 as SGHDT and CDR2 as YYEEEE. As DNA, the CDR3 is TGTGCCAGCAGCTCCAGATATCAGCCCCAGCATTTT. Its translation: CASSSRYQPQHF.

This chain links TRBV5-1 with TRBJ1-6; TRBD1 aligns across 12 bases. Germline V lookup: CDR1 SGHRS, CDR2 YFSETQ. The CDR3 totals 17 residues. V lost 0 bases, J lost 10 bases, and 8 bases stayed unmatched. The CDR3 DNA follows: TGCGCCAGCAGCTTGGAGGGACAGGGGGCCGCAGGGTCACCCCTCCACTTT. As protein: CASSLEGQGAAGSPLHF.

This clone was seen only once. The V and J genes are TRBV30 and TRBJ1-2; tentative D call: TRBD1 (6 bases). CDR1 GTSNPN and CDR2 SVGIG come from the germline V gene (reference sequence). This CDR3 region has 16 residues. With 3 bases removed from V and 4 bases from J, the gap between germline ends came to 21 bases. This chain's CDR3 is CAWSRRGGRSGYGYTF. The CDR3 region has the DNA TGTGCCTGGAGCCGACGGGGGGGCCGGTCTGGCTATGGCTACACCTTC.

V and J are TRBV19 and TRBJ1-5; D is unresolved. Trimming took off 4 bases at V and 7 bases at J, with 14 bases between the two ends. CDR1 is LNHDA and CDR2 is SQIVND in the germline V gene (reference sequence). The length of the CDR3 is 14 residues. CDR3 in DNA: TGTGCCAGTAGTAAACAAGGAGCTGTACAGCCCCAGCATTTT. Translated: CASSKQGAVQPQHF.

The chain uses TRBV11-3 and TRBJ2-7, with D possibly being TRBD2 (5 bases). Germline V gene data show CDR1 as SGHNT and CDR2 as YENEEA. The CDR3 totals 12 residues. V was trimmed by 0 bases and J by 9 bases, leaving 9 bases between them. Written as DNA, the CDR3 is TGTGCCAGCAGCTTAGATGGAAGCGGGCAGTACTTC. It is translated as CASSLDGSGQYF. Full variable domain (remainder filled in from reference TRBV11-3 and TRBJ2-7): EAGVVQSPRYKIIEKKQPVAFWCNPISGHNTLYWYLQNLGQGPELLIRYENEEAVDDSQLPKDRFSAERLKGVDSTLKIQPAELGDSAVYLCASSLDGSGQYFGPGTRLTVT.

The chain carries TRBV7-8 and TRBJ1-5, with D perhaps TRBD1 (6 bases). CDR3 length: 14 residues. V lost 5 bases to trimming and J lost 2 bases, with 10 bases between them. From germline, CDR1 is SGHVS and CDR2 FQNEAQ. The CDR3 coding sequence is TGTGCCAGCAGCCCTTACAGGGGCAATCAGCCCCAGCATTTT. This encodes CASSPYRGNQPQHF.

The chain has TRBV6-6 and TRBJ2-7; 9 nucleotides align to TRBD1. The CDR3 totals 15 residues. The germline gives CDR1 MNHNY, CDR2 SVGAGI (reference sequence). V trimming: 2 bases; J trimming: 2 bases; junction bases outside the gene matches: 4. As DNA, the CDR3 is TGTGCCAGCAGTTACCCACAGGGGGCCCCCTACGAGCAGTACTTC. It is translated as CASSYPQGAPYEQYF.

The genes are TRBV6-5 and TRBJ1-5, with no clear D. The germline V and J ends were trimmed by 2 bases and 1 base, with 9 bases remaining between them. CDR1 is MNHEY, CDR2 SVGAGI, per germline. The CDR3 is made up of 15 amino acids. The CDR3 sequence is CASSYREGSNQPQHF. CDR3 sequence (DNA): TGTGCCAGCAGTTACAGGGAAGGGAGCAATCAGCCCCAGCATTTT.

The CDR3 loop reads CASTQGPSYNEQFF. In DNA form, the CDR3 reads TGTGCCAGCACACAGGGACCCTCCTACAATGAGCAGTTCTTC. This sequence joins TRBV7-9 and TRBJ2-1; D is possibly TRBD1 (6 bases). Germline values: CDR1 SEHNR, CDR2 FQNEAQ (reference sequence). V shed 7 bases and J shed 0 bases, with 10 bases lying between them. The CDR3 runs to 14 residues. The full variable domain, in which reference TRBV7-9 and TRBJ2-1 provide the parts outside the CDR3, is DTGVSQNPRHKITKRGQNVTFRCDPISEHNRLYWYRQTLGQGPEFLTYFQNEAQLEKSRLLSDRFSAERPKGSFSTLEIQRTEQGDSAMYLCASTQGPSYNEQFFGPGTRLTVL.

The rearrangement uses TRBV6-5 and TRBJ1-1; D is ambiguous. This CDR3 contains 13 residues. From germline, CDR1 is MNHEY and CDR2 SVGAGI. V was clipped by 7 bases and J by 0 bases, with 9 bases between them. The CDR3 is CASIPALNTEAFF. In DNA, the CDR3 is TGTGCCAGCATCCCAGCTTTGAACACTGAAGCTTTCTTT.

V usage is TRBV7-2 and J usage is TRBJ2-3; 10 nucleotides align to TRBD2. The germline V gene has CDR1 SGHTA and CDR2 FQGNSA. This CDR3 comprises 16 residues. Trimming cost V 0 bases and J 5 bases; bases outside gene matches: 5. The CDR3 protein is CASSLALLAGVDTQYF. The CDR3 DNA reads as TGTGCCAGCAGCTTAGCGCTCCTAGCGGGGGTAGATACGCAGTATTTT.

This chain joins TRBV15 and TRBJ2-7; 8 nucleotides agree with TRBD1. CDR1 is LNHNV, CDR2 YYDKDF, per germline (reference sequence). CDR3 length equals 14 residues. The V and J ends lost 1 base and 6 bases, in that order; junction bases with no gene match: 5. The CDR3 DNA is TGTGCCACCAGCAGAGGATCAGGGGGCTCCGAGCAGTACTTC. Amino acids: CATSRGSGGSEQYF.

J is TRBJ2-2 and V is TRBV19, with D maybe TRBD2 (5 bases). The CDR3 extends over 15 amino acids. V was pared by 5 bases and J by 5 bases, with 15 bases between. The germline V gene encodes CDR1 LNHDA and CDR2 SQIVND (reference sequence). CDR3 residues: CASSRSSGWTGELFF. CDR3 nucleotide sequence: TGTGCCAGTAGTCGCAGTTCGGGGTGGACCGGGGAGCTGTTTTTT.

J is TRBJ1-5 and V is TRBV4-3; no clear D. V was cut by 1 base and J by 4 bases, with 11 bases left in between. The CDR3 is 15 amino acids. In germline, CDR1 is LGHNA, CDR2 YSLEER. This chain's CDR3 is CASSQGSGNNQPQHF. The DNA for the CDR3 is TGCGCCAGCAGCCAAGGGTCCGGAAATAATCAGCCCCAGCATTTT.

The chain carries TRBV5-4 and TRBJ2-3; weak D call: TRBD2 (6 bases). The V end lost 2 bases, the J end lost 0 bases, and 25 bases lay between the germline ends. The CDR3 has 20 residues. Germline V gene lookup returns CDR1 SGHNT and CDR2 YYREEE (reference sequence). Here the CDR3 DNA reads TGTGCCAGCAGCTTCAAGGGACTGGAGCTTTTTAGCTCTAGCACAGATACGCAGTATTTT. It encodes CASSFKGLELFSSSTDTQYF.

V and J are TRBV5-4 and TRBJ1-6; 7 bases align to TRBD1. The CDR3 length is 14 residues. Germline V gene data show CDR1 as SGHNT and CDR2 as YYREEE (reference sequence). The ends lost 4 bases at V and 7 bases at J; junction bases unmatched: 5. CDR3 DNA: TGTGCCAGCAGCAGCAGGGGGTGGAATTCACCCCTCCACTTT. Its translation is CASSSRGWNSPLHF.

The chain employs TRBV13 and TRBJ2-7; no clear D. This CDR3 spans 12 amino acids. Trimming took 0 bases from V and 7 from J, leaving 7 bases between them. Germline CDR1 and CDR2: PRHDT and FYEKMQ (reference sequence). The CDR3 reads CASSLGGSEQYF. The CDR3 DNA reads TGTGCCAGCAGCTTAGGGGGTAGTGAGCAGTACTTC.